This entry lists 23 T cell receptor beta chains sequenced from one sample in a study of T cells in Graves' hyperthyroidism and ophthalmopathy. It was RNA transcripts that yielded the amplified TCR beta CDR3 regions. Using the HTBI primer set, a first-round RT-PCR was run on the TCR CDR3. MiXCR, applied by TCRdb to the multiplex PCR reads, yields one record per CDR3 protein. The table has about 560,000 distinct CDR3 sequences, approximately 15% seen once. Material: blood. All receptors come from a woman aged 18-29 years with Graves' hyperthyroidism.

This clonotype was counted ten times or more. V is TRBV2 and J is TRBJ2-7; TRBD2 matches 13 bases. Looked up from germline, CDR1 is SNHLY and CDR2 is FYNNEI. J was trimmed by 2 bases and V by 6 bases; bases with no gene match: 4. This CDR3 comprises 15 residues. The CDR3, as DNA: TGTGCCAGCAGGGGACTAGCGGGAAAACCCTACGAGCAGTACTTC. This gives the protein CASRGLAGKPYEQYF.

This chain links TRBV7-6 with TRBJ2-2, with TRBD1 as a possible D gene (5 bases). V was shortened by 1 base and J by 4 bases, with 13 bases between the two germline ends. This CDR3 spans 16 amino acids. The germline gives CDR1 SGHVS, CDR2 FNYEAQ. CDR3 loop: CASSLDSQTGTGELFF. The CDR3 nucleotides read TGTGCCAGCAGCTTAGATTCCCAAACAGGCACCGGGGAGCTGTTTTTT.

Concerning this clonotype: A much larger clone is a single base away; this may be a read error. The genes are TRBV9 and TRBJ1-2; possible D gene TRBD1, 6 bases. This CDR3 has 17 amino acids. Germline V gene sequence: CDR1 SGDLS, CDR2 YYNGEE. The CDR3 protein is CASSVEGGRGGGYGSTF. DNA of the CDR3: TGTGCCAGCAGCGTAGAAGGGGGGCGGGGTGGCGGCTATGGCTCCACCTTC.

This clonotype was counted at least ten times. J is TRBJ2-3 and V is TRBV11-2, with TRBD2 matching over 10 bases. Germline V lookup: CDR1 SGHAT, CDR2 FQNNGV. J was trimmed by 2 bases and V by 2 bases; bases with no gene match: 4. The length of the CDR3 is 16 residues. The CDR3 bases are TGTGCCAGCAGCTTATTTCTAGCGGGGGCCACAGATACGCAGTATTTT. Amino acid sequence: CASSLFLAGATDTQYF.

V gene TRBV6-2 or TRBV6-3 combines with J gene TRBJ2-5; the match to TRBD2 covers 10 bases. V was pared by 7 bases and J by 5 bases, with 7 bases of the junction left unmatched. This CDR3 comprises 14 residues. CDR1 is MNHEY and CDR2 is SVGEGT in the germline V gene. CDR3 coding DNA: TGTGCCAGCATCAAAAGCGGGGGGGCTGAGACCCAGTACTTC. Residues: CASIKSGGAETQYF.

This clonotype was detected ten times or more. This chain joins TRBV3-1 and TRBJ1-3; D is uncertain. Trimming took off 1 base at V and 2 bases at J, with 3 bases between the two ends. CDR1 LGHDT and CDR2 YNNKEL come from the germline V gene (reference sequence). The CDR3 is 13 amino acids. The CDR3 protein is CASSQVAGNTIYF. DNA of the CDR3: TGTGCCAGCAGCCAAGTAGCTGGAAACACCATATATTTT.

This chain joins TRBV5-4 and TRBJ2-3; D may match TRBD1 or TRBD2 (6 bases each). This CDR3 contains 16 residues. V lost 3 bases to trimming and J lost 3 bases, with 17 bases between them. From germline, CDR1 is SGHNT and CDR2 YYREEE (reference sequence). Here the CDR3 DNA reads TGTGCCAGCAGCTCTCCTTTCGGGGGCCGGACAGATACGCAGTATTTT. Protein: CASSSPFGGRTDTQYF.

CDR3 nucleotide sequence: TGTGCCAGCAGCGGGGGGGTGGGGCCGGCGGAGACCCAGTACTTC. Translation gives CASSGGVGPAETQYF. This rearrangement joins TRBV9 to TRBJ2-5; possibly TRBD2 for D (6 bases). The CDR3 has 15 residues. V gave up 3 bases and J gave up 5 bases, with 17 bases separating them. CDR1 and CDR2 (germline): SGDLS, YYNGEE. Looking up the rest from reference TRBV9 and TRBJ2-5 gives the full variable domain: DSGVTQTPKHLITATGQRVTLRCSPRSGDLSVYWYQQSLDQGLQFLIQYYNGEERAKGNILERFSAQQFPDLHSELNLSSLELGDSALYFCASSGGVGPAETQYFGPGTRLLVL.

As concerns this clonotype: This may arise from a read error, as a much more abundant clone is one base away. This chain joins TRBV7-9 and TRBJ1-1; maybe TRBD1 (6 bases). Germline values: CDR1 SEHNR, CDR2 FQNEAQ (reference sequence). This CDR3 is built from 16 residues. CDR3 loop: CASSFGTGGPSTEVFF. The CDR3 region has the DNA TGTGCCAGCAGCTTTGGGACGGGGGGGCCTTCCACTGAAGTTTTCTTT.

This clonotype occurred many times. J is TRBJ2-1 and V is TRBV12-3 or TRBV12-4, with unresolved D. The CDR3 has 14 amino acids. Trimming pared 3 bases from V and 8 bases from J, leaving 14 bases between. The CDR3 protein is CASSFSPEGYEQFF. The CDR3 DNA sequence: TGTGCCAGCAGTTTTAGTCCAGAAGGCTATGAGCAGTTCTTC.

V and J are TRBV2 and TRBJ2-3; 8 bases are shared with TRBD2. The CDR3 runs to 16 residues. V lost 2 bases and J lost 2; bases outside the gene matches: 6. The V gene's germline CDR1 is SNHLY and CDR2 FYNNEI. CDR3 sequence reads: CASSELILADTDTQYF. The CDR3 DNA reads TGTGCCAGCAGTGAATTGATACTAGCGGACACAGATACGCAGTATTTT.

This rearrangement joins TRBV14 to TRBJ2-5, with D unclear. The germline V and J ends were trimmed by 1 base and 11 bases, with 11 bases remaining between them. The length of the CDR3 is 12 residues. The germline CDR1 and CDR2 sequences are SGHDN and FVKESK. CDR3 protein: CASSQVRAIQYF. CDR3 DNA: TGTGCCAGCAGCCAAGTCCGGGCAATACAGTACTTC.

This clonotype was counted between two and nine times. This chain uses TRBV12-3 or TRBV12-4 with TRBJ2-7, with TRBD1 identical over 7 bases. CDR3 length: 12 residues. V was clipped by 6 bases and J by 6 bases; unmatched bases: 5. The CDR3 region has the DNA TGTGCCAGCAGCCCGACAGGGAGCGAGCAGTACTTC. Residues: CASSPTGSEQYF.

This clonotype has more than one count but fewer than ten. The CDR3 spells CASSPSRYRGTYEQYF. In nucleotides, the CDR3 is TGTGCCAGCAGTCCCAGCCGGTACAGGGGTACCTACGAGCAGTACTTC. V is TRBV27 and J is TRBJ2-7, with 7 bases aligning to TRBD1. Trimming at V came to 5 bases and at J to 2 bases, leaving 12 bases not matched to a gene. Germline V lookup: CDR1 MNHEY, CDR2 SMNVEV (reference sequence). The CDR3 runs 16 residues.

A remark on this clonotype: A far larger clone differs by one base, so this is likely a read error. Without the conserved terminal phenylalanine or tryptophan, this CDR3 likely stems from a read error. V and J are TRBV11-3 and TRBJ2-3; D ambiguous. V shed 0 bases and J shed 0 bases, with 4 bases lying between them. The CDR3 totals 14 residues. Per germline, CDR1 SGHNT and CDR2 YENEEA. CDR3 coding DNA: TGTGCCAGCAGCTTAGATGGCAGCACAGATACGCAGTATTTA. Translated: CASSLDGSTDTQYL.

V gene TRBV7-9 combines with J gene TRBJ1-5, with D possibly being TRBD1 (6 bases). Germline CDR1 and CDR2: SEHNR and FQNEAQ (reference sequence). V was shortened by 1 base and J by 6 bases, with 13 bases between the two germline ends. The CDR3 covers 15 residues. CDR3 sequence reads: CASSLGGAASQPQHF. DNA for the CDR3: TGTGCCAGCAGCTTAGGGGGGGCTGCGTCTCAGCCCCAGCATTTT.

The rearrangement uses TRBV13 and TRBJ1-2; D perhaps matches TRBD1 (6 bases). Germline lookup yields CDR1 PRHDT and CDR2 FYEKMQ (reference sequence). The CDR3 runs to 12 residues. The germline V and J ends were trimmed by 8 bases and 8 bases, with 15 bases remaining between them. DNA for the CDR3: TGTGCCAGCGGGGGGCAGCAGAGAGGCTACACCTTC. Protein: CASGGQQRGYTF. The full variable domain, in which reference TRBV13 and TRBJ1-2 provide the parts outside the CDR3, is AAGVIQSPRHLIKEKRETATLKCYPIPRHDTVYWYQQGPGQDPQFLISFYEKMQSDKGSIPDRFSAQQFSDYHSELNMSSLELGDSALYFCASGGQQRGYTFGSGTRLTVV.

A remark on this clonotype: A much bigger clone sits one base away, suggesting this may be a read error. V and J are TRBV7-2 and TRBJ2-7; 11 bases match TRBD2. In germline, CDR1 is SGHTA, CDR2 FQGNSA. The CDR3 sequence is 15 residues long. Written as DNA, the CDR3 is TGTGCCAGCAGCTTGACTAGCGGGACTCTCTACGAGCCGTACTTC. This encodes CASSLTSGTLYEPYF.

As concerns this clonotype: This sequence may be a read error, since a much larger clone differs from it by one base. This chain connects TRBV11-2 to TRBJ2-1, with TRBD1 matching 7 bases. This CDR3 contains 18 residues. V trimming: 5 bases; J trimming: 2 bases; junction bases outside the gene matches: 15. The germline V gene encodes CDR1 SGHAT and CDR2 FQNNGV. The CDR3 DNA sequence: TGTGCCAGCAGCCTTCAAATCCCCACAGGGGCGGCCTACAATGAGCAGTTCTTC. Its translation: CASSLQIPTGAAYNEQFF. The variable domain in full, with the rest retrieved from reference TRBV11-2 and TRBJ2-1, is EAGVAQSPRYKIIEKRQSVAFWCNPISGHATLYWYQQILGQGPKLLIQFQNNGVVDDSQLPKDRFSAERLKGVDSTLKIQPAKLEDSAVYLCASSLQIPTGAAYNEQFFGPGTRLTVL.

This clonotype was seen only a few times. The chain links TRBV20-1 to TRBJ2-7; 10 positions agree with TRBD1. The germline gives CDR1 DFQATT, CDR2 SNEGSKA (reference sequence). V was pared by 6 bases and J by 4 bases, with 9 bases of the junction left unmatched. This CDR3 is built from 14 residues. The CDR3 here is CSATGTGVSYEQYF. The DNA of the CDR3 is TGCAGTGCCACCGGGACAGGGGTTTCTTACGAGCAGTACTTC.

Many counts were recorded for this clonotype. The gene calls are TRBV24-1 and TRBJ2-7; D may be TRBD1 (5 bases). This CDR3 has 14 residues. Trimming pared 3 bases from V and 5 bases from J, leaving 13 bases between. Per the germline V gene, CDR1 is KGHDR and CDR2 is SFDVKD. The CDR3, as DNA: TGTGCCACCAGTGATCCTCAGGGCCCCCACGAGCAGTACTTC. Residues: CATSDPQGPHEQYF.

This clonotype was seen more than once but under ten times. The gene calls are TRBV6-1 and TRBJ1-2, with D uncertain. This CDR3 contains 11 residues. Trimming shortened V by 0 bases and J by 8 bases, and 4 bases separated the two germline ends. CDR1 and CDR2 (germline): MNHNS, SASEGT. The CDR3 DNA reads TGTGCCAGCAGTGAAGCCGCGGGCTACACCTTC. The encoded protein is CASSEAAGYTF.

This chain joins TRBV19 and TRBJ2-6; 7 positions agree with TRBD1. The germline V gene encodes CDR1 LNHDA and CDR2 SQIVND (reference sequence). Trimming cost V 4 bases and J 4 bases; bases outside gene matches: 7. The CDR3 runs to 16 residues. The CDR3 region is CASSRDRESGANVLTF. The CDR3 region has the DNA TGTGCCAGTAGTAGAGACAGGGAGTCGGGGGCCAACGTCCTGACTTTC.